One T cell receptor (beta chain) is described in this entry. Its antigen remains unknown. The CDR3 consists of 15 residues. Germline assignment: CDR1 LGHNA and CDR2 YNFKEQ. Trimming pared 0 bases from V and 11 bases from J, leaving 16 bases between. These data belong to a study of cytomegalovirus exposure and HLA in healthy donors. With 60 Vbeta and 13 Jbeta primers, the PCR was carried out. Data came from immunoSEQ multiplex PCR; TCRdb stores just in-frame clones and leaves some out. The repertoire consists of some 100,000 clones, with 79% occurring once and the leading ten covering about 3.1%. The study, taken as a whole, reports: Testing in vitro showed a few CMV-associated chains specific for CMV antigens. Across HLA loci, a later analysis found differing TCR association rates, with DRB1 most and HLA-C fewest. Researchers reported from a later analysis that most CMV-associated TCR beta chains appeared HLA-restricted. In an earlier analysis, about 87% or about 30%: the productive usage of most TCR beta V segments.

The clonotype was recovered from a male donor in good health and CMV-seropositive. This chain uses TRBV4-2 with TRBJ1-4, with D tentatively TRBD1 (5 bases). The sample taken for sequencing was PBMCs. CDR3 coding DNA: TGTGCCAGCAGCCAAGATACCTCGGGGGGAGAGAAACTGTTTTTT. Translated: CASSQDTSGGEKLFF.